Below are 20 T cell receptor beta chains sequenced from a single sample in a study of response to subunit inactivated influenza vaccine. TCRdb called the RT-PCR reads again in MiXCR, with one record for every CDR3 protein. The data contain about 700,000 distinct CDR3 sequences, around 15% of them singletons. The starting material was PBMCs from blood, obtained less than 15 days before vaccination. These receptors were taken from a middle-aged man who received an inactivated influenza vaccine.

This clonotype was seen a few times. The V call is TRBV5-1, the J call TRBJ2-1; D unresolved. Germline CDR1 and CDR2: SGHRS and YFSETQ. Trimming removed 4 bases from V and 4 bases from J, with 15 bases in between. CDR3 size: 15 residues. CDR3: CASSQVPLFYNEQFF. In nucleotides, the CDR3 is TGCGCCAGCAGCCAGGTTCCCCTCTTTTACAATGAGCAGTTCTTC.

This clonotype was seen more than once but under ten times. This chain connects TRBV11-2 to TRBJ2-3; either TRBD1 or TRBD2 may supply D (5 bases each). The ends were cut back, 7 bases at V and 2 bases at J, with 10 bases in the middle. In germline, CDR1 is SGHAT, CDR2 FQNNGV. The CDR3 spans 13 residues. CDR3 nucleotide sequence: TGTGCCAGCAACTCGGGGCACACAGATACGCAGTATTTT. Protein product: CASNSGHTDTQYF.

With regard to this clonotype: An end of the junction differs from the germline gene, which may be a read error. The chain couples TRBV12-3 or TRBV12-4 to TRBJ1-2, with TRBD1 as a possible D gene (5 bases). This CDR3 spans 12 amino acids. CDR3 region: CASKEGTGPLSF. DNA of the CDR3: TGTGCCAGCAAGGAGGGGACGGGACCACTTTCCTTC.

This clonotype was seen more than once but under ten times. This chain connects TRBV14 to TRBJ2-3, with 7 bases fitting TRBD2. CDR1 and CDR2 from the germline V gene are SGHDN and FVKESK. V lost 4 bases to trimming and J lost 3 bases; unmatched junction nucleotides: 7. The CDR3 extends over 15 amino acids. The DNA of the CDR3 is TGTGCCAGCAGCCGGGGACTCGGGAGGACAGATACGCAGTATTTT. Translation: CASSRGLGRTDTQYF.

This clonotype was seen a few times. CDR3 DNA: TGTGCCAGCAGTTTATCGCCGGCAGGTTCCTACGAGCAGTACTTC. Its translation is CASSLSPAGSYEQYF. The rearrangement links TRBV27 to TRBJ2-7; D is unclear. V lost 0 bases, J lost 1 base, and 10 bases lay in between. Germline V gene sequence: CDR1 MNHEY, CDR2 SMNVEV (reference sequence). The CDR3 runs 15 residues.

This clonotype was seen a few times. V usage is TRBV6-2 or TRBV6-3 and J usage is TRBJ2-5; perhaps D is TRBD1 or TRBD2 (7 bases each). The CDR3 runs to 14 residues. Germline loops: CDR1 MNHEY, CDR2 SVGEGT. Trimming removed 7 bases at V and 5 bases at J, with 17 bases between. CDR3 bases: TGTGCCAGCACCAAAAACAGGGGAGGGGAGACCCAGTACTTC. Its protein product is CASTKNRGGETQYF.

This clonotype has only a few counts. This chain links TRBV20-1 with TRBJ2-7, with TRBD2 identical over 7 bases. In germline, CDR1 is DFQATT, CDR2 SNEGSKA (reference sequence). Trimming took 6 bases from V and 3 from J; bases not matched to a gene: 17. The CDR3 spans 16 residues. The CDR3 DNA follows: TGCAGTGCCGACGATACCATCTGGGGGGGGAACTACGAGCAGTACTTC. This codes for CSADDTIWGGNYEQYF.

The V gene is TRBV5-5, the J gene TRBJ1-6; weak D call: TRBD1 (5 bases). CDR3 length: 16 amino acids. In germline, CDR1 is SGHKS, CDR2 YYEKEE (reference sequence). Trimming took off 5 bases at V and 5 bases at J, with 17 bases between the two ends. CDR3: CASSFRGWVNNSPLHF. The CDR3 nucleotides are TGTGCCAGCAGTTTCCGGGGGTGGGTCAATAATTCACCCCTCCACTTT.

There are a few counts of this clonotype. The gene calls are TRBV3-1 and TRBJ1-1; possible D gene TRBD1, 5 bases. The CDR3 is 12 residues long. CDR1 is LGHDT, CDR2 YNNKEL, per germline (reference sequence). With 1 base removed from V and 6 bases from J, the gap between germline ends came to 6 bases. DNA for the CDR3: TGTGCCAGCAGCCAAGGGGGGGCTGAAGCTTTCTTT. Translating it yields CASSQGGAEAFF. Drawing the rest from reference TRBV3-1 and TRBJ1-1, the complete variable domain is DTAVSQTPKYLVTQMGNDKSIKCEQNLGHDTMYWYKQDSKKFLKIMFSYNNKELIINETVPNRFSPKSPDKAHLNLHINSLELGDSAVYFCASSQGGAEAFFGQGTRLTVV.

The CDR3 nucleotides are TGTGCCAGCAGCTTAACCGGGAGCCTTTTAGAGACCCAGTACTTC. It encodes CASSLTGSLLETQYF. The chain uses TRBV9 and TRBJ2-5, with a tentative D call TRBD2 (6 bases). The CDR3 totals 15 residues. The V gene's germline CDR1 is SGDLS and CDR2 YYNGEE. V lost 4 bases and J 4 bases, leaving 17 bases between the germline ends.

This clonotype was recorded at least ten times. The chain is built from TRBV6-2 or TRBV6-3 and TRBJ2-7; 7 bases fit TRBD1. V lost 0 bases, J lost 7 bases, and 9 bases stayed unmatched. Germline V lookup: CDR1 MNHEY, CDR2 SVGEGT. The CDR3 covers 15 residues. CDR3 sequence: CASSYSETGSSEQYF. The CDR3 DNA reads as TGTGCCAGCAGTTACTCCGAGACAGGGTCATCGGAGCAGTACTTC.

The chain couples TRBV6-1 to TRBJ1-1; no clear D. This CDR3 is 15 amino acids long. The germline gives CDR1 MNHNS, CDR2 SASEGT. Trimming pared 2 bases from V and 6 bases from J, leaving 16 bases between. The CDR3 loop reads CASSEYRRGSPEAFF. Written as DNA, the CDR3 is TGTGCCAGCAGTGAATACCGACGGGGAAGCCCTGAAGCTTTCTTT.

The chain recombines TRBV13 with TRBJ2-7, with 11 bases identical to TRBD2. The CDR3 contains 18 residues. CDR1 and CDR2 from the germline V gene are PRHDT and FYEKMQ (reference sequence). Unmatched junction bases numbered 15, after V lost 5 bases and J lost 3 bases. CDR3 region: CASSPPGTSGHPFYEQYF. The CDR3 DNA follows: TGTGCCAGCAGCCCCCCCGGGACTAGCGGACACCCGTTCTACGAGCAGTACTTC.

The rearrangement links TRBV4-3 to TRBJ2-4; no reliable D call. The germline gives CDR1 LGHNA, CDR2 YSLEER. V lost 0 bases and J lost 6, with 12 bases in between. This CDR3 spans 15 amino acids. In DNA form, the CDR3 reads TGCGCCAGCAGCCAAGATCGGACCCTAGGAAACATTCAGTACTTC. It translates to CASSQDRTLGNIQYF.

This clonotype was seen a few times. The V call is TRBV7-9, the J call TRBJ2-5; 14 bases are shared with TRBD2. The CDR3 extends over 16 amino acids. Germline CDR1 SEHNR, CDR2 FQNEAQ (reference sequence). With 4 bases clipped from V and 5 bases from J, the junction kept 6 bases outside the gene matches. The CDR3 is CASSSMTSGGVETQYF. DNA of the CDR3: TGTGCCAGCAGCTCGATGACTAGCGGGGGGGTCGAGACCCAGTACTTC.

The rearrangement uses TRBV6-1 and TRBJ2-1; D possibly matches TRBD1 or TRBD2 (5 bases each). V was shortened by 7 bases and J by 5 bases, with 18 bases between the two germline ends. Germline CDR1 is MNHNS and CDR2 is SASEGT. This CDR3 comprises 15 residues. The DNA for the CDR3 is TGTGCCAGCAAGACCGGGGCGGGTACCGACAATGAGCAGTTCTTC. Translated, it gives CASKTGAGTDNEQFF.

The genes are TRBV6-2 or TRBV6-3 and TRBJ1-5; possible D gene TRBD1, 5 bases. The CDR3 consists of 14 residues. V dropped 5 bases and J dropped 2 bases, with 10 bases sitting between them. The germline gives CDR1 MNHEY, CDR2 SVGEGT. The CDR3 bases are TGTGCCAGCAGTCGGTGGGGGGGCAATCAGCCCCAGCATTTT. Its protein is CASSRWGGNQPQHF.

The J gene is TRBJ2-7, the V gene TRBV9, with 7 bases matching TRBD1. Germline assignment: CDR1 SGDLS and CDR2 YYNGEE. Trimming at V came to 0 bases and at J to 4 bases, leaving 4 bases not matched to a gene. This CDR3 region has 14 residues. The CDR3 sequence is CASSVGGGGYEQYF. In nucleotides, the CDR3 is TGTGCCAGCAGCGTAGGAGGGGGCGGGTACGAGCAGTACTTC.

The chain uses TRBV5-6 and TRBJ2-5; 8 nucleotides agree with TRBD2. CDR3 length: 16 amino acids. Unmatched junction bases numbered 8, after V lost 3 bases and J lost 1 base. Germline V gene data show CDR1 as SGHDT and CDR2 as YYEEEE. The CDR3 region has the DNA TGTGCCAGCAGCTCACCGCCGGGACTAGTCCAAGAGACCCAGTACTTC. Encoded protein: CASSSPPGLVQETQYF.

This clonotype was seen many times. V and J are TRBV10-3 and TRBJ2-1, with 16 bases aligning to TRBD2. Germline V gene data show CDR1 as ENHRY and CDR2 as SYGVKD. This CDR3 region has 17 residues. Trimming at V came to 4 bases and at J to 9 bases, leaving 9 bases not matched to a gene. The CDR3 region is CAISAGTGLAGGPEQFF. DNA for the CDR3: TGTGCCATCAGTGCAGGAACGGGACTAGCGGGAGGGCCTGAGCAGTTCTTC.